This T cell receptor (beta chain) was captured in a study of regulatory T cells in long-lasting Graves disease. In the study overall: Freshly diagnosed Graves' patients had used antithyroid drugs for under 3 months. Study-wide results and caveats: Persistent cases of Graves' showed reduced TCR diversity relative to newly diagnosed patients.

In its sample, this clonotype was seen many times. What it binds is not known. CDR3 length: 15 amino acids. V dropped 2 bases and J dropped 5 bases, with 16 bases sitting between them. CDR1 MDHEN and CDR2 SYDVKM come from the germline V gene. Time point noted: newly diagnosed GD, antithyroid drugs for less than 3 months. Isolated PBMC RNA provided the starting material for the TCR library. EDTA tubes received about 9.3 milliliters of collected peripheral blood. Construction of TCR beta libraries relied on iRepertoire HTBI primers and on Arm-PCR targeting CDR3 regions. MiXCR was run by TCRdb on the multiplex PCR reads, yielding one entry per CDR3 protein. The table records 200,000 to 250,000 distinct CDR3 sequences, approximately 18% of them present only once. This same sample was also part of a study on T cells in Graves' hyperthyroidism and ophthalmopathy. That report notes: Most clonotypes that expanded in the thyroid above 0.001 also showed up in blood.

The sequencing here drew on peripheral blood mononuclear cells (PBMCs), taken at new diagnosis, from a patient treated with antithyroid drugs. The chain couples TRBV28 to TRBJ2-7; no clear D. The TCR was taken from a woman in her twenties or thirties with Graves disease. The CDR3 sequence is CASSLGVRASHEQYF. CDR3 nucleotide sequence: TGTGCCAGCAGTTTAGGGGTTAGGGCTTCCCACGAGCAGTACTTC.